This record concerns one T cell receptor (beta chain) sequence. Its antigen specificity is not known. Base qualities were left out, and no much larger clone turns up one base away. To prepare the library, PCR was applied. For sequencing, an Illumina HiSeq 2500 was employed. Unique molecular identifiers were incorporated into TCR beta cDNA libraries to reduce PCR and sequencing biases. Some 500,000 cDNA molecules were obtained for every 1 to 10 million input T cells, so each molecule roughly corresponded to one T cell. The patient libraries were prepared and sequenced with the same protocol used for the earlier healthy control dataset. Within a given batch, samples were prepared together, multiplexed and sequenced on the same HiSeq lane. For the original study's pipeline: Raw barcoded reads were processed with MIGEC, and single-read molecular identifier groups were discarded before consensus assembly and CDR3 extraction. VDJtools was used for post-analysis of the clonotype tables, with diversity normalized by down-sampling every dataset to the smallest sample size. To correct batch-related cross-sample contamination, repertoire overlap clustering matched CDR3 amino acid sequences but not nucleotide sequences. The public reads were quality trimmed at Q25 with fastp and then assembled into clones with MiXCR by TCRdb, keeping productive beta chains. Duplicate CDR3 protein sequences are folded into a single record with the most common DNA and genes. These V and J calls originate from TCRdb's pipeline instead of the authors' own analysis. The sample profile shows more than 450,000 distinct CDR3 sequences; 34% of them were found once. Together, the top ten hold approximately 6% of the sample.

The CDR3 runs 14 amino acids, cysteine and phenylalanine included. Only the CDR3 part of the read is kept: 42 bases, read in frame from the first base. The germline V and J ends show losses of 6 bases and 5 bases respectively, and no gene match explains 3 bases of the junction. CDR1 KGHDR and CDR2 SFDVKD are derived from the germline V gene. This specimen comes from a study of post-analysis software for immune sequencing data (dated by TCRdb to 2015 to 2017). Looking at the study overall: Relapsing-remitting, secondary progressive and progressive-relapsing multiple sclerosis were recorded as disease courses, and subtype annotation was lacking for some patients. The multiple sclerosis patient repertoires were compared with approximately 11 previously published healthy control repertoires from donors aged about 6 to 28 years. A subset of samples was prepared in parallel using single-end sample barcoding, then pooled and co-amplified after Illumina adapter ligation. Summary of the overall study and its limitations: Direct clustering with F measure revealed strong co-clustering of samples prepared in the same batch, which led to a batch-effect correction. Patients showed significantly higher frequencies than controls for about five TRBV segments, among them TRBV5-6, TRBV5-1 and TRBV20-1. The control group was slightly older than the multiple sclerosis patient group. Compared with controls, multiple sclerosis patients had significantly lower normalized Chao1 diversity, a finding suggesting substantial peripheral T-cell clonal expansion.

TCR beta repertoires were profiled from peripheral blood of under 15 young patients with multiple sclerosis to demonstrate the VDJtools post-analysis software. The patients with multiple sclerosis were children and adolescents between roughly 6 and 17 years of age. What was sequenced was blood. The rearrangement joined TRBV24-1 to TRBJ2-1, and TRBD2 matches 10 of the central bases. The TCR was taken from a girl aged 2-17 years with multiple sclerosis. The sequence in DNA is TGTGCCACCAGTAGCACTAGCGGGGACAATGAGCAGTTCTTC. This translates into CATSSTSGDNEQFF.